This paragraph reports one T cell receptor (beta chain). CDR3 length equals 14 residues. Germline V CDR1 and CDR2: MNHEY, SMNVEV (reference sequence). V was clipped by 4 bases and J by 10 bases; unmatched bases: 9. The sample originates from a study of cytomegalovirus exposure and HLA in healthy donors. The PCR made use of 60 Vbeta and 13 Jbeta primers. Here immunoSEQ multiplex PCR was the method, and the copy in TCRdb shows in-frame clones only, minus some. The sample lists 90,000 to 150,000 clones; over 60% were seen once. The chain has TRBV27 and TRBJ2-1; 8 nucleotides agree with TRBD2. The sequence was collected from a man between 18 and 29 years old in good health and CMV-seropositive. Sequenced input: PBMCs. As DNA, the CDR3 is TGTGCCAGCAGTTCCTATACCTTAGCGGGGGAGCAGTTCTTC. Amino acids: CASSSYTLAGEQFF.